These 5 T cell receptor beta chains were sequenced from one sample in a study of cytomegalovirus exposure and HLA in healthy donors. Primers: 60 Vbeta forward and 13 Jbeta reverse. Clones were sequenced by immunoSEQ multiplex PCR, and TCRdb holds only the in-frame ones, with some missing. The sample yields about 130,000 clones, around 73% seen once. Sequences were obtained from PBMCs. Source of these receptors: a female donor in good health and CMV-seronegative.

The chain uses TRBV29-1 and TRBJ1-1, with 7 bases aligning to TRBD1. The CDR3 runs to 13 residues. Germline V CDR1 and CDR2: SQVTM, ANQGSEA. Trimming removed 6 bases from V and 1 base from J; junction bases left unmatched: 5. The CDR3 coding sequence is TGCAGCGTGACAGGGTCTGCGAACACTGAAGCTTTCTTT. Amino acids: CSVTGSANTEAFF.

CDR3 sequence reads: CATPKASAGNQNNEQFF. DNA for the CDR3: TGCGCCACCCCGAAGGCTAGCGCCGGAAACCAAAACAATGAGCAGTTCTTC. The chain joins TRBV5-1 to TRBJ2-1, with TRBD2 as a possible D gene (6 bases). V dropped 9 bases and J dropped 5 bases, with 27 bases sitting between them. This CDR3 has 17 amino acids. Germline lookup yields CDR1 SGHRS and CDR2 YFSETQ.

J is TRBJ2-7 and V is TRBV2, with TRBD2 identical over 12 bases. V lost 3 bases to trimming and J lost 2 bases; unmatched junction nucleotides: 8. The CDR3 is made up of 17 amino acids. Germline CDR1 reads SNHLY; CDR2 reads FYNNEI. CDR3 in DNA: TGTGCCAGCAGTGAGGTACTAGCGGGAGGTCTTCCCTACGAGCAGTACTTC. This encodes CASSEVLAGGLPYEQYF. Full variable domain (missing parts from reference TRBV2 and TRBJ2-7): EPEVTQTPSHQVTQMGQEVILRCVPISNHLYFYWYRQILGQKVEFLVSFYNNEISEKSEIFDDQFSVERPDGSNFTLKIRSTKLEDSAMYFCASSEVLAGGLPYEQYFGPGTRLTVT.

This clone was detected only a few times. The genes are TRBV4-3 and TRBJ2-3; 14 bases fit TRBD2. The V and J ends lost 0 bases and 4 bases, in that order; junction bases with no gene match: 9. The CDR3 sequence is 19 residues long. Germline CDR1 is LGHNA and CDR2 is YSLEER. The CDR3 loop reads CASSQDLGTSGSWADTQYF. The DNA of the CDR3 is TGCGCCAGCAGCCAAGATTTAGGGACTAGCGGGAGTTGGGCAGATACGCAGTATTTT.

V and J are TRBV6-6 and TRBJ2-7, with TRBD1 matching over 7 bases. CDR1 MNHNY and CDR2 SVGAGI come from the germline V gene (reference sequence). Losses at the gene ends were 2 bases for V and 1 base for J; bases not matched to a gene: 2. The CDR3 length is 14 residues. The CDR3 reads CASSYRDSSYEQYF. The CDR3 region has the DNA TGTGCCAGCAGTTACCGGGACAGTTCCTACGAGCAGTACTTC.